One sample yielded the 17 T cell receptor beta chains listed below, sequenced in a study of T cells in Graves' hyperthyroidism and ophthalmopathy. Amplification yielded TCR beta CDR3 regions, with RNA transcripts as the source. TCR CDR3 underwent first-round RT-PCR with the HTBI primer set. TCRdb reprocessed the multiplex PCR reads with MiXCR, giving one entry per CDR3 protein. The sample holds 500,000 to 650,000 distinct CDR3 sequences, about 15% seen once. The sequenced sample consisted of blood. The origin of the receptors is a woman under 30 with Graves' ophthalmopathy.

The chain uses TRBV10-3 and TRBJ1-2, with D perhaps TRBD1 (6 bases). The CDR3 is 15 residues long. Per germline, CDR1 ENHRY and CDR2 SYGVKD. V gave up 6 bases and J gave up 2 bases, with 16 bases separating them. This chain's CDR3 is CAISPGDPINYGYTF. DNA for the CDR3: TGTGCCATCAGCCCAGGGGACCCCATCAACTATGGCTACACCTTC.

The rearrangement joins TRBV30 to TRBJ1-1, with D possibly TRBD1 on 5 matching bases. V was clipped by 4 bases and J by 5 bases, with 11 bases between them. Looked up from germline, CDR1 is GTSNPN and CDR2 is SVGIG (reference sequence). The CDR3 has 12 amino acids. CDR3 nucleotide sequence: TGTGCCTGGATAGGGGCTTGGACTGAAGCTTTCTTT. Amino acids: CAWIGAWTEAFF. Together with reference TRBV30 and TRBJ1-1, the CDR3 gives the full variable domain: SQTIHQWPATLVQPVGSPLSLECTVEGTSNPNLYWYRQAAGRGLQLLFYSVGIGQISSEVPQNLSASRPQDRQFILSSKKLLLSDSGFYLCAWIGAWTEAFFGQGTRLTVV.

This clonotype was seen ten or more times. The chain links TRBV7-2 to TRBJ2-7; D uncertain. CDR1 and CDR2 from the germline V gene are SGHTA and FQGNSA. CDR3 size: 12 residues. V lost 1 base, J lost 5 bases, and 6 bases lay in between. This CDR3 reads CASSLGFNEQYF. DNA for the CDR3: TGTGCCAGCAGCTTAGGTTTCAACGAGCAGTACTTC.

This clonotype was seen repeatedly, ten times or more. V gene TRBV18 combines with J gene TRBJ1-1; 7 bases are a match to TRBD1. This CDR3 region has 15 residues. Germline trimming cut 4 bases from V and 3 bases from J; bases unmatched to any gene: 8. CDR1 and CDR2 from the germline V gene are KGHSH and LQKENI. DNA of the CDR3: TGTGCCAGCTCACAGATGACAGGGAGGCACACTGAAGCTTTCTTT. Residues: CASSQMTGRHTEAFF. Combining the CDR3 with reference TRBV18 and TRBJ1-1 gives the whole variable domain NAGVMQNPRHLVRRRGQEARLRCSPMKGHSHVYWYRQLPEEGLKFMVYLQKENIIDESGMPKERFSAEFPKEGPSILRIQQVVRGDSAAYFCASSQMTGRHTEAFFGQGTRLTVV.

The chain carries TRBV9 and TRBJ2-7; D may be TRBD2 (5 bases). Germline CDR1 and CDR2: SGDLS and YYNGEE. V was clipped by 0 bases and J by 2 bases, with 15 bases between them. The CDR3 loop spans 16 amino acids. This CDR3 is CASSVDPASLTYEQYF. In DNA, the CDR3 is TGTGCCAGCAGCGTAGATCCGGCTAGCCTCACCTACGAGCAGTACTTC.

This clonotype was observed many times. The V call is TRBV28, the J call TRBJ2-4; D is perhaps TRBD2 (5 bases). V was cut by 6 bases and J by 5 bases, with 11 bases left in between. Germline CDR1 and CDR2: MDHEN and SYDVKM. The CDR3 is 13 residues long. CDR3 nucleotides: TGTGCCAGCAGAGAGGGCGCGGAAAACATTCAGTACTTC. This translates into CASREGAENIQYF.

V is TRBV12-3 or TRBV12-4 and J is TRBJ1-5; D is perhaps TRBD1 (6 bases). The ends were cut back, 0 bases at V and 7 bases at J, with 16 bases in the middle. There are 16 residues in the CDR3. The CDR3 loop is CASSLAKAGVRQPQHF. CDR3 coding DNA: TGTGCCAGCAGTTTAGCGAAAGCAGGGGTTCGCCAGCCCCAGCATTTT.

This clonotype was found many times. The chain has TRBV6-1 and TRBJ2-1, with 10 bases identical to TRBD1. Germline trimming cut 6 bases from V and 3 bases from J; bases unmatched to any gene: 2. The germline V gene has CDR1 MNHNS and CDR2 SASEGT. CDR3 size: 14 residues. The CDR3: CASRTGGHYNEQFF. CDR3 bases: TGTGCCAGCAGGACAGGGGGCCACTACAATGAGCAGTTCTTC.

This clonotype was found a few times. The CDR3 bases are TGTGCCAGTAGTATCTTGGGACAAACGACGAAAGAGACCCAGTACTTC. It specifies CASSILGQTTKETQYF. The chain recombines TRBV19 with TRBJ2-5, with a weak D call TRBD1 (6 bases). CDR3 length: 16 amino acids. Trimming removed 3 bases at V and 3 bases at J, with 17 bases between. Germline CDR1 LNHDA, CDR2 SQIVND (reference sequence).

With respect to this clonotype: At one of its ends the junction is not consistent with the germline gene, which may arise from a read error. The V and J genes are TRBV6-1 and TRBJ1-1, with no clear D. CDR1 and CDR2 from the germline V gene are MNHNS and SASEGT. The CDR3 covers 14 residues. CDR3 in amino acids: CASSLQRSNTEALF. The CDR3 coding sequence is TGTGCCAGCAGCCTACAGCGATCGAACACTGAAGCTCTCTTT.

The gene calls are TRBV28 and TRBJ2-5; 9 bases are shared with TRBD1. V lost 4 bases, J lost 4 bases, and 7 bases stayed unmatched. CDR1 and CDR2 from the germline V gene are MDHEN and SYDVKM. CDR3 size: 15 residues. CDR3 sequence (DNA): TGTGCCAGCAGTTCCCGGACAGGGGCTGGAGAGACCCAGTACTTC. Its translation is CASSSRTGAGETQYF. The full variable domain, its missing parts supplied by reference TRBV28 and TRBJ2-5, is DVKVTQSSRYLVKRTGEKVFLECVQDMDHENMFWYRQDPGLGLRLIYFSYDVKMKEKGDIPEGYSVSREKKERFSLILESASTNQTSMYLCASSSRTGAGETQYFGPGTRLLVL.

This clonotype was picked up many times. The rearrangement joins TRBV28 to TRBJ2-2, with D tentatively TRBD2 (5 bases). The CDR3 has 17 amino acids. V was pared by 5 bases and J by 3 bases, with 19 bases between. CDR1 is MDHEN, CDR2 SYDVKM, per germline. The DNA for the CDR3 is TGTGCCAGCAGTCTCCTCGTGAGGGCGTGGGACACCGGGGAGCTGTTTTTT. Translation: CASSLLVRAWDTGELFF.

This clonotype has a count of ten or more. The gene calls are TRBV11-1 and TRBJ2-3; TRBD2 aligns across 8 bases. The trim removed 1 base at V and 6 bases at J, leaving 6 bases unmatched. CDR1 is SGHAT, CDR2 FQDESV, per germline (reference sequence). CDR3 length: 15 residues. CDR3 bases: TGTGCCAGCAGCTTAGTCGGACTAGCATCGGATACGCAGTATTTT. This encodes CASSLVGLASDTQYF.

Details on this clonotype: A read error may explain this, as a much larger clone is one base away. The rearrangement links TRBV6-1 to TRBJ2-7; 9 nucleotides agree with TRBD2. Germline CDR1 reads MNHNS; CDR2 reads SASEGT. Trimming at V came to 5 bases and at J to 5 bases, leaving 4 bases not matched to a gene. The CDR3 is 13 residues long. CDR3 region: CASSPGTSNEQYF. The CDR3 nucleotides read TGTGCCAGCAGTCCCGGGACTAGCAACGAGCAGTACTTC.

The chain uses TRBV20-1 and TRBJ2-2; tentatively, D is TRBD2 (6 bases). CDR3 size: 15 residues. V was trimmed by 1 base and J by 6 bases, leaving 15 bases between them. From germline, CDR1 is DFQATT and CDR2 SNEGSKA (reference sequence). CDR3 in amino acids: CSARASREPPGELFF. The CDR3 bases are TGCAGTGCTAGAGCTAGTCGGGAGCCCCCCGGGGAGCTGTTTTTT.

This clonotype was recorded a few times. Since a much larger clone is just one base distant, this may be a read error. The chain links TRBV2 to TRBJ1-1; D may be TRBD1 (5 bases). CDR1 SNHLY and CDR2 FYNNEI come from the germline V gene. The CDR3 sequence is 13 residues long. The CDR3 nucleotides read TGTGCCAGCAGTGGCACTCGGGGGACTGGAGCTTTCTTT. Protein: CASSGTRGTGAFF. Full variable domain (rest looked up from reference TRBV2 and TRBJ1-1): EPEVTQTPSHQVTQMGQEVILRCVPISNHLYFYWYRQILGQKVEFLVSFYNNEISEKSEIFDDQFSVERPDGSNFTLKIRSTKLEDSAMYFCASSGTRGTGAFFGQGTRLTVV.

This clonotype has a handful of counts. The V gene is TRBV4-1, the J gene TRBJ2-2; tentatively, D is TRBD1 (5 bases). This CDR3 spans 16 amino acids. Germline V gene sequence: CDR1 MGHRA, CDR2 YSYEKL. V was clipped by 0 bases and J by 3 bases, with 11 bases between them. CDR3 sequence reads: CASSQEPGAHTGELFF. The CDR3 DNA reads as TGCGCCAGCAGCCAAGAGCCTGGGGCGCACACCGGGGAGCTGTTTTTT.